This T cell receptor (beta chain) was observed in a study of shared clonotypes between healthy human individuals. Study observations and caveats: Sampling involved blood alone; tissue repertoires likely differ.

About this clone: The antigen is undetermined.

The authors ran the assay at deep level. Assay used: immunoSEQ multiplex PCR; TCRdb lists only in-frame clones, some missing. The sample yields some 2.1 million clones, approximately 94% seen once. This CDR3 comprises 15 residues. The germline gives CDR1 SGHVS, CDR2 FNYEAQ. The V segment lost 4 bases and the J segment 4 bases; nucleotides outside the gene matches: 8. Naive CD8 cells lacked CD45RO and underwent positive selection for CCR7, leaving out terminally differentiated effector memory CD45RA+ cells. The TCR originated in a man younger than 35 in good health. Material: naive CD8+ T cells sorted from blood. V gene TRBV7-6 combines with J gene TRBJ1-1; 8 bases map to TRBD1. CDR3 sequence reads: CASSSHRDRTTEAFF. CDR3 bases: TGTGCCAGCAGCTCTCATCGGGACAGGACCACTGAAGCTTTCTTT. The full variable domain, rest sourced from reference TRBV7-6 and TRBJ1-1, is GAGVSQSPRYKVTKRGQDVALRCDPISGHVSLYWYRQALGQGPEFLTYFNYEAQQDKSGLPNDRFSAERPEGSISTLTIQRTEQRDSAMYRCASSSHRDRTTEAFFGQGTRLTVV.